Described below is a single T cell receptor (beta chain) sequence and its context. Its matching antigen is unknown. These data originate in a study of shared clonotypes between healthy human individuals. Study-wide context: Ranging from 18 to 49 in age, donors were a couple of women and a few men.

Whole-study results and caveats: The sole specimen, blood, was sampled, and tissue repertoires likely differ.

Germline V CDR1 and CDR2: ENHRY, SYGVKD. The CDR3 is 16 residues long. The germline V and J ends were trimmed by 3 bases and 3 bases, with 15 bases remaining between them. Replicate PCRs run on sorted subsets employed approximately 200 ng DNA, approximately 30,000 T cell genomes. Sequencing used immunoSEQ multiplex PCR; TCRdb keeps in-frame clones, though not all of them. The data show millions of clones, about 95% seen once. The rearrangement links TRBV10-3 to TRBJ1-5; D unclear. Sequencing input: naive CD4+ T cells sorted from blood. Subset: CD45RA+ positively selected. The clonotype comes from a man in his late teens or twenties in good health. The CDR3 reads CAISDRPGPPNQPQHF. CDR3 DNA sequence: TGTGCCATCAGTGATCGGCCAGGTCCACCCAATCAGCCCCAGCATTTT.